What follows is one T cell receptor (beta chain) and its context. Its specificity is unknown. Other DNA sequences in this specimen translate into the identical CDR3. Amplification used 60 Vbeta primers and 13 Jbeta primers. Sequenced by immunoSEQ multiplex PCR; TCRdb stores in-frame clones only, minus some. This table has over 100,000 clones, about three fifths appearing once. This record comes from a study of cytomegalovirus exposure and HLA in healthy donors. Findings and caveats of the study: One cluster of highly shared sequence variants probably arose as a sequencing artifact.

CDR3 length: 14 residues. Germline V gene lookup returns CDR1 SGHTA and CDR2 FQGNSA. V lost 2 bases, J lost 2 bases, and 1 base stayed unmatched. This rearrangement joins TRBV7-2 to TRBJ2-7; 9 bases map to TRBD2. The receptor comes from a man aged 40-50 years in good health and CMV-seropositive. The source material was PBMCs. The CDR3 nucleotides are TGTGCCAGCAGCTTACTAGCGGGAACCTACGAGCAGTACTTC. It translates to CASSLLAGTYEQYF.